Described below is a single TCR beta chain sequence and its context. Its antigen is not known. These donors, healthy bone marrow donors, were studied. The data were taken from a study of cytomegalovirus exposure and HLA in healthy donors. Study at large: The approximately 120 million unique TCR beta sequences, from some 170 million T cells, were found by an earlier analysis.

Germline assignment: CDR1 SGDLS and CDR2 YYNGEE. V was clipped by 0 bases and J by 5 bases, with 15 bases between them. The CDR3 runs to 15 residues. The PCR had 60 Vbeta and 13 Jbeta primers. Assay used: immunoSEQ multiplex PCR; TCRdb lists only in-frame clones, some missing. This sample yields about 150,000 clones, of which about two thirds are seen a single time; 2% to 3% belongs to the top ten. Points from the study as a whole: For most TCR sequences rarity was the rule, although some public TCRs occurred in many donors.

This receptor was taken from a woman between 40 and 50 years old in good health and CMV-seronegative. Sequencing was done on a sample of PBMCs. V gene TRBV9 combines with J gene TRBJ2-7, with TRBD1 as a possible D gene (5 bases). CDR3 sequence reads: CASSVAKGLTDEQYF. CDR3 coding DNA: TGTGCCAGCAGCGTAGCAAAGGGGCTCACAGACGAGCAGTACTTC.